Shown below are 18 T cell receptor beta chains from a single sample sequenced in a study of blood T cell repertoires in COVID-19. TCRdb's copy holds only in-frame clones and misses some; the assay was immunoSEQ multiplex PCR. The table has just over 60,000 clones, approximately 80% seen once. The sample comprised peripheral blood. These TCRs come from a woman aged 80 or over with active or convalescent COVID-19.

The chain recombines TRBV18 with TRBJ1-1; TRBD1 matches 8 bases. CDR3 length: 16 amino acids. CDR1 is KGHSH and CDR2 is LQKENI in the germline V gene. The V segment lost 2 bases and the J segment 1 base; nucleotides outside the gene matches: 6. The DNA for the CDR3 is TGTGCCAGCTCACCAAGGGCAGGGGGCCCGAACACTGAAGCTTTCTTT. This codes for CASSPRAGGPNTEAFF.

The V gene is TRBV25-1, the J gene TRBJ2-3, with 12 bases aligning to TRBD1. The CDR3 has 15 residues. Trimming took 3 bases from V and 6 from J; bases not matched to a gene: 4. Germline V gene lookup returns CDR1 MGHDK and CDR2 SYGVNS. DNA of the CDR3: TGTGCCAGCAGTGACAGGGACAGGGGGCTGGATACGCAGTATTTT. Translated: CASSDRDRGLDTQYF.

This chain joins TRBV3-1 (or the pseudogene TRBV3-2) and TRBJ2-2, with D hard to call. The V and J ends lost 2 bases and 0 bases respectively, with 13 bases between them. CDR1 LGHDT and CDR2 YNNKEL come from the germline V gene (reference sequence). This CDR3 is built from 17 residues. CDR3: CASSQLLPGTNTGELFF. DNA for the CDR3: TGTGCCAGCAGCCAACTCTTGCCGGGTACGAACACCGGGGAGCTGTTTTTT.

This clone has a handful of counts. Written as DNA, the CDR3 is TGCAGCGTTGAACCCCAAGCAAACTATGGCTACACCTTC. It codes for CSVEPQANYGYTF. The chain combines TRBV29-1 with TRBJ1-2; D is uncertain. Trimming cost V 2 bases and J 2 bases, with 9 bases left between them. Germline CDR1 is SQVTM and CDR2 is ANQGSEA. The CDR3 is made up of 13 amino acids.

This clone occurred a few times. V is TRBV3-1 (or the pseudogene TRBV3-2) and J is TRBJ1-1; 7 bases agree with TRBD1. CDR3 length: 15 residues. Germline CDR1 and CDR2: LGHDT and YNNKEL (reference sequence). The ends lost 4 bases at V and 4 bases at J; junction bases unmatched: 9. Here the CDR3 reads CASSLRDRESTEAFF. The CDR3, as DNA: TGTGCCAGCAGCCTTCGGGACAGAGAATCCACTGAAGCTTTCTTT.

This chain links TRBV21-1 with TRBJ1-5. TRBV21-1 is listed as a pseudogene. The CDR3 spans 19 residues. The CDR3: CASSANLPGKPYSNQPQHF. The CDR3 DNA reads TGTGCCAGCAGCGCCAATCTTCCGGGAAAACCTTATAGCAATCAGCCCCAGCATTTT.

The chain joins TRBV6-1 to TRBJ2-3; 10 bases are a match to TRBD2. CDR3 length: 14 amino acids. Germline CDR1 MNHNS, CDR2 SASEGT. Losses at the gene ends were 3 bases for V and 3 bases for J; bases not matched to a gene: 0. CDR3 DNA: TGTGCCAGCAGTGAGGGACTAGCGACAGATACGCAGTATTTT. Its protein is CASSEGLATDTQYF.

The chain links TRBV11-1 to TRBJ2-2, with TRBD1 matching over 11 bases. CDR3 size: 14 residues. Germline CDR1 SGHAT, CDR2 FQDESV (reference sequence). Germline trimming cut 6 bases from V and 7 bases from J; bases unmatched to any gene: 4. CDR3 region: CASRWTGGDGELFF. CDR3 nucleotides: TGTGCCAGCAGGTGGACAGGGGGCGACGGGGAGCTGTTTTTT.

The chain employs TRBV19 and TRBJ1-2; 8 bases align to TRBD1. This CDR3 region has 15 residues. J was trimmed by 2 bases and V by 3 bases; bases with no gene match: 5. Germline assignment: CDR1 LNHDA and CDR2 SQIVND (reference sequence). The CDR3 reads CASSMAGGLNYGYTF. In DNA, the CDR3 is TGTGCCAGTAGTATGGCAGGGGGCTTAAACTATGGCTACACCTTC. The full variable domain, with the rest looked up from reference TRBV19 and TRBJ1-2, is DGGITQSPKYLFRKEGQNVTLSCEQNLNHDAMYWYRQDPGQGLRLIYYSQIVNDFQKGDIAEGYSVSREKKESFPLTVTSAQKNPTAFYLCASSMAGGLNYGYTFGSGTRLTVV.

This clone was found a few times. The chain combines TRBV12-3 or TRBV12-4 with TRBJ2-1; D is uncertain. The ends were cut back, 1 base at V and 5 bases at J, with 6 bases in the middle. The CDR3 is made up of 13 amino acids. The CDR3 DNA sequence: TGTGCCAGCAGTTTAGGGCAAAACAATGAGCAGTTCTTC. Translation: CASSLGQNNEQFF.

V usage is TRBV18 and J usage is TRBJ1-2, with D perhaps matching TRBD1 (5 bases). With 2 bases removed from V and 4 bases from J, the gap between germline ends came to 14 bases. Looked up from germline, CDR1 is KGHSH and CDR2 is LQKENI. CDR3 size: 15 residues. CDR3 region: CASSPGHPGGYGYTF. The CDR3 region has the DNA TGTGCCAGCTCACCAGGGCATCCGGGGGGCTATGGCTACACCTTC.

This clone was counted only a few times. This chain joins TRBV2 and TRBJ1-2; D not resolved. The germline gives CDR1 SNHLY, CDR2 FYNNEI. V was clipped by 2 bases and J by 1 base, with 11 bases between them. CDR3 length: 15 residues. The CDR3 DNA is TGTGCCAGCAGTGAATCGTCAGATCTTAACTATGGCTACACCTTC. This codes for CASSESSDLNYGYTF.

The genes are TRBV25-1 and TRBJ1-2; 9 bases fit TRBD1. The length of the CDR3 is 14 residues. V lost 4 bases and J lost 7; bases outside the gene matches: 7. Germline V gene sequence: CDR1 MGHDK, CDR2 SYGVNS. The DNA for the CDR3 is TGTGCCAGCAGTGCAGCCGGGACAGGGAGTGGCTACACCTTC. Translation: CASSAAGTGSGYTF.

The V gene is TRBV7-9, the J gene TRBJ1-1, with 9 bases matching TRBD1. CDR1 is SEHNR, CDR2 FQNEAQ, per germline (reference sequence). V lost 5 bases to trimming and J lost 4 bases; unmatched junction nucleotides: 5. The CDR3 length is 14 residues. The CDR3 sequence is CASSRQGEGTEAFF. Here the CDR3 DNA reads TGTGCCAGCAGCCGACAGGGGGAGGGCACTGAAGCTTTCTTT.

The genes are TRBV2 and TRBJ1-2; 8 bases are a match to TRBD1. CDR1 and CDR2 (germline): SNHLY, FYNNEI. The CDR3 has 14 amino acids. With V trimmed by 3 bases and J by 3 bases, 3 bases remained unmatched. CDR3 nucleotides: TGTGCCAGCAGTGAGACAGGGGCCCACTATGGCTACACCTTC. This translates into CASSETGAHYGYTF.

J is TRBJ2-1 and V is TRBV10-1; D remains ambiguous. The CDR3 loop spans 13 amino acids. Germline V gives CDR1 WNHNN, CDR2 SYGVQD (reference sequence). With 0 bases removed from V and 7 bases from J, the gap between germline ends came to 7 bases. CDR3 coding DNA: TGCGCCAGCAGTGAGTCGGTGGAGAATGAGCAGTTCTTC. This encodes CASSESVENEQFF.

This clone occurred a few times. The chain joins TRBV5-6 to TRBJ1-2, with D perhaps TRBD1 (6 bases). CDR3 size: 12 residues. Between the trimmed V and J ends, which lost 0 bases and 12 bases, there was a span of 12 bases. The V gene's germline CDR1 is SGHDT and CDR2 YYEEEE. CDR3 nucleotide sequence: TGTGCCAGCAGCTTGGGACAGGTTATTCACACCTTC. This encodes CASSLGQVIHTF. The complete variable domain, with remaining parts taken from reference TRBV5-6 and TRBJ1-2, reads DAGVTQSPTHLIKTRGQQVTLRCSPKSGHDTVSWYQQALGQGPQFIFQYYEEEERQRGNFPDRFSGHQFPNYSSELNVNALLLGDSALYLCASSLGQVIHTFGSGTRLTVV.

CDR3 coding DNA: TGTGCCAGCCACCCTAGGCCGGGACAGTACAATGAGCAGTTCTTC. Protein sequence: CASHPRPGQYNEQFF. The J gene is TRBJ2-1, the V gene TRBV7-4; 7 bases map to TRBD1. The CDR3 totals 15 residues. V was clipped by 8 bases and J by 4 bases; unmatched bases: 11. Germline-derived CDR1 and CDR2 are SGHVT and SQSDAQ.